One sample yielded the 23 T cell receptor beta chains listed below, sequenced in a study of OX40 agonist ivuxolimab in advanced cancers. Assay: immunoSEQ multiplex PCR; the TCRdb copy retains only in-frame clones and omits some. This table holds about 75,000 clones, about nine tenths found once. Sequenced here: CD4+ or CD8+ T cells sorted from blood, sampled in a trial of the OX40 agonist ivuxolimab. All receptors come from an adult with an advanced solid tumor such as melanoma, head and neck, liver or kidney cancer.

The chain employs TRBV5-1 and TRBJ2-7; D is perhaps TRBD2 (7 bases). V was cut by 0 bases and J by 5 bases, with 12 bases left in between. The CDR3 runs 14 residues. Germline loops: CDR1 SGHRS, CDR2 YFSETQ. CDR3: CASSLAAGADEQYF. In nucleotides, the CDR3 is TGCGCCAGCAGCTTGGCCGCGGGGGCCGACGAGCAGTACTTC. Full variable domain (remainder filled in from reference TRBV5-1 and TRBJ2-7): KAGVTQTPRYLIKTRGQQVTLSCSPISGHRSVSWYQQTPGQGLQFLFEYFSETQRNKGNFPGRFSGRQFSNSRSEMNVSTLELGDSALYLCASSLAAGADEQYFGPGTRLTVT.

The genes are TRBV7-2 and TRBJ2-4; 8 nucleotides agree with TRBD2. Germline values: CDR1 SGHTA, CDR2 FQGNSA. The ends lost 4 bases at V and 8 bases at J; junction bases unmatched: 10. CDR3 length: 15 amino acids. Here the CDR3 reads CASSSLSGGTDIQYF. CDR3 DNA sequence: TGTGCCAGCAGCTCACTTTCGGGGGGGACGGACATTCAGTACTTC.

This clone was seen a single time. The J gene is TRBJ2-7, the V gene TRBV5-1; tentative D call: TRBD1 (7 bases). V was shortened by 4 bases and J by 3 bases, with 14 bases between the two germline ends. The CDR3 contains 14 residues. Per germline, CDR1 SGHRS and CDR2 YFSETQ. The CDR3 sequence: CASSRGTEFYEQYF. In nucleotides, the CDR3 is TGCGCCAGCAGCCGCGGGACAGAGTTCTACGAGCAGTACTTC.

The rearrangement uses TRBV19 and TRBJ2-7, with 12 bases that match TRBD2. Trimming at V came to 6 bases and at J to 0 bases, leaving 3 bases not matched to a gene. Germline CDR1 reads LNHDA; CDR2 reads SQIVND (reference sequence). This CDR3 region has 15 residues. CDR3 residues: CASSRLAGDSYEQYF. In nucleotides, the CDR3 is TGTGCCAGTAGCAGACTAGCGGGGGACTCCTACGAGCAGTACTTC. Variable domain in full (rest from reference TRBV19 and TRBJ2-7): DGGITQSPKYLFRKEGQNVTLSCEQNLNHDAMYWYRQDPGQGLRLIYYSQIVNDFQKGDIAEGYSVSREKKESFPLTVTSAQKNPTAFYLCASSRLAGDSYEQYFGPGTRLTVT.

This clone has a single count. The genes are TRBV7-6 and TRBJ2-1, with 11 bases aligning to TRBD2. The CDR3 spans 15 residues. J gave up 6 bases and V 4 bases, and 5 bases lay outside the gene matches. Per germline, CDR1 SGHVS and CDR2 FNYEAQ. The CDR3 reads CASSSTSGGLNEQFF. CDR3 bases: TGTGCCAGCAGCTCAACTAGCGGGGGCCTCAATGAGCAGTTCTTC.

The chain combines TRBV6-1 with TRBJ1-1; D gene unclear. The germline gives CDR1 MNHNS, CDR2 SASEGT. The CDR3 covers 13 residues. Trimming removed 2 bases at V and 3 bases at J, with 7 bases between. The CDR3 reads CASSEMVYTEAFF. As DNA, the CDR3 is TGTGCCAGCAGTGAAATGGTTTACACTGAAGCTTTCTTT.

This chain connects TRBV6-5 to TRBJ1-2, with unresolved D. Trimming removed 7 bases at V and 2 bases at J, with 11 bases between. Germline V lookup: CDR1 MNHEY, CDR2 SVGAGI. This CDR3 spans 13 amino acids. Here the CDR3 reads CASILGENYGYTF. CDR3 DNA sequence: TGTGCCAGCATCCTCGGCGAGAACTATGGCTACACCTTC.

The V and J genes are TRBV15 and TRBJ1-1, with TRBD1 as a possible D gene (5 bases). V was pared by 3 bases and J by 4 bases, with 12 bases between. Germline CDR1 reads LNHNV; CDR2 reads YYDKDF (reference sequence). The CDR3 has 14 amino acids. Here the CDR3 reads CATSRDAGGTEAFF. The DNA of the CDR3 is TGTGCCACCAGCAGGGACGCGGGGGGCACTGAAGCTTTCTTT.

This clone occurred once. The genes are TRBV30 and TRBJ1-2; a weak D match, TRBD1 (6 bases). There are 10 residues in the CDR3. Germline CDR1 is GTSNPN and CDR2 is SVGIG (reference sequence). Deletions cut 3 bases from V and 8 bases from J, with 7 bases between. The chain's CDR3 is CAWRRGGYTF. CDR3 nucleotides: TGTGCCTGGAGGAGGGGGGGCTACACCTTC.

This chain joins TRBV6-6 and TRBJ2-7; 8 bases match TRBD1. Trimming at V came to 5 bases and at J to 2 bases, leaving 2 bases not matched to a gene. CDR1 is MNHNY, CDR2 SVGAGI, per germline (reference sequence). This CDR3 has 13 amino acids. CDR3 nucleotide sequence: TGTGCCAGCAGTAGGACAGGGACCTACGAGCAGTACTTC. This gives the protein CASSRTGTYEQYF.

The count of this clone is one. V gene TRBV5-4 combines with J gene TRBJ2-1, with TRBD2 matching over 11 bases. J lost 5 bases, V lost 3 bases, and 4 bases had no gene match. The CDR3 spans 15 residues. Germline CDR1 reads SGHNT; CDR2 reads YYREEE (reference sequence). Here the CDR3 reads CASSSGTSGNNEQFF. The CDR3, as DNA: TGTGCCAGCAGCTCAGGGACTAGCGGCAACAATGAGCAGTTCTTC. The entire variable domain, with the rest obtained from reference TRBV5-4 and TRBJ2-1, is as follows: ETGVTQSPTHLIKTRGQQVTLRCSSQSGHNTVSWYQQALGQGPQFIFQYYREEENGRGNFPPRFSGLQFPNYSSELNVNALELDDSALYLCASSSGTSGNNEQFFGPGTRLTVL.

The V gene is TRBV5-1, the J gene TRBJ2-7; 11 bases are a match to TRBD2. CDR1 is SGHRS and CDR2 is YFSETQ in the germline V gene. The junction had 6 bases not matched to a gene; V was cut back by 5 bases and J by 5 bases. The CDR3 has 14 residues. The CDR3 DNA follows: TGCGCCAGCAGGCCTAGCGGGGGGCTCGACGAGCAGTACTTC. This encodes CASRPSGGLDEQYF.

This clone was picked up a small number of times. The V gene is TRBV2, the J gene TRBJ2-3, with 7 bases identical to TRBD2. The CDR3 is 13 residues long. The V segment lost 6 bases and the J segment 4 bases; nucleotides outside the gene matches: 4. The germline CDR1 and CDR2 sequences are SNHLY and FYNNEI. CDR3 nucleotides: TGTGCCAGCAGGGGAGGGACCCCAGATACGCAGTATTTT. Its translation is CASRGGTPDTQYF.

The V call is TRBV28, the J call TRBJ2-6; unclear D gene. CDR3 size: 15 residues. CDR1 is MDHEN, CDR2 SYDVKM, per germline. Trimming pared 1 base from V and 0 bases from J, leaving 4 bases between. The CDR3 DNA reads TGTGCCAGCAGTTTATACAGCTCTGGGGCCAACGTCCTGACTTTC. This translates into CASSLYSSGANVLTF.

The chain is built from TRBV6-1 and TRBJ2-1, with 7 bases fitting TRBD2. The germline V gene encodes CDR1 MNHNS and CDR2 SASEGT. Trimming removed 1 base from V and 7 bases from J; junction bases left unmatched: 19. There are 19 residues in the CDR3. CDR3 protein: CASSEERRLAQRDWNEQFF. CDR3 in DNA: TGTGCCAGCAGTGAAGAAAGGCGTCTCGCCCAGCGGGACTGGAATGAGCAGTTCTTC.

This clone was recorded only once. This rearrangement joins TRBV30 to TRBJ1-2; TRBD1 is a possible D gene (6 bases). Trimming stripped 0 bases from V and 7 bases from J, with 18 bases between. The CDR3 is made up of 15 amino acids. The germline gives CDR1 GTSNPN, CDR2 SVGIG (reference sequence). CDR3 protein: CAWSVHPGGLSGYTF. For the CDR3, the DNA is TGTGCCTGGAGTGTACACCCCGGGGGGCTGAGTGGCTACACCTTC.

The chain couples TRBV6-1 to TRBJ2-1; D may be TRBD2 (6 bases). Deletions cut 0 bases from V and 1 base from J, with 10 bases between. This CDR3 comprises 16 residues. Germline CDR1 MNHNS, CDR2 SASEGT. The CDR3 loop is CASSEASGLSYNEQFF. CDR3 in DNA: TGTGCCAGCAGTGAAGCCTCGGGACTGTCCTACAATGAGCAGTTCTTC.

V gene TRBV11-3 combines with J gene TRBJ2-3; possible D gene TRBD1, 6 bases. The CDR3 loop spans 16 amino acids. V was shortened by 1 base and J by 0 bases, with 11 bases between the two germline ends. Germline-derived CDR1 and CDR2 are SGHNT and YENEEA. Here the CDR3 DNA reads TGTGCCAGCAGCTTAGGGGGGACAACTAGCACAGATACGCAGTATTTT. It is translated as CASSLGGTTSTDTQYF. Together with reference TRBV11-3 and TRBJ2-3, the CDR3 gives the full variable domain: EAGVVQSPRYKIIEKKQPVAFWCNPISGHNTLYWYLQNLGQGPELLIRYENEEAVDDSQLPKDRFSAERLKGVDSTLKIQPAELGDSAVYLCASSLGGTTSTDTQYFGPGTRLTVL.

J is TRBJ2-7 and V is TRBV28; 7 bases align to TRBD1. The germline V gene encodes CDR1 MDHEN and CDR2 SYDVKM. The CDR3 contains 14 residues. The V gene end was trimmed by 11 bases and the J gene end by 2 bases; junction bases not matched to a gene: 12. CDR3: CAGGSLGTAYEQYF. The CDR3 DNA reads as TGTGCCGGGGGTAGTCTGGGGACAGCCTACGAGCAGTACTTC.

This clone was found a few times. The chain combines TRBV21-1 with TRBJ2-1; the tabulated D call, TRBD1, remains unverified against the DNA. TRBV21-1 is a pseudogene. This CDR3 region has 15 residues. CDR3 DNA sequence: TGTGCCAGCAGCATGTACAGGGGGATCTACAATGAGCAGTTCTTC. Protein product: CASSMYRGIYNEQFF.

The J gene is TRBJ2-1, the V gene TRBV5-1; D call uncertain. The length of the CDR3 is 16 residues. Germline V lookup: CDR1 SGHRS, CDR2 YFSETQ. Trimming removed 4 bases from V and 4 bases from J, with 18 bases in between. The CDR3 DNA reads TGCGCCAGCAGCCCGATGGCCACTTCCTCATACAATGAGCAGTTCTTC. Translated, it gives CASSPMATSSYNEQFF.

The V and J genes are TRBV9 and TRBJ2-5; possible D gene TRBD1, 7 bases. V shed 4 bases and J shed 4 bases, with 17 bases lying between them. The CDR3 is 15 amino acids. Germline-derived CDR1 and CDR2 are SGDLS and YYNGEE. The CDR3 bases are TGTGCCAGCAGCCCTCAGGGGGGCACCTTAGAGACCCAGTACTTC. Encoded protein: CASSPQGGTLETQYF.

The rearrangement uses TRBV2 and TRBJ2-1, with 7 positions matching TRBD1. The CDR3 sequence is 15 residues long. CDR1 SNHLY and CDR2 FYNNEI come from the germline V gene. V lost 4 bases to trimming and J lost 1 base; unmatched junction nucleotides: 4. The CDR3 loop is CASSVQGQSYNEQFF. The DNA of the CDR3 is TGTGCCAGCAGTGTTCAGGGACAGTCCTACAATGAGCAGTTCTTC.